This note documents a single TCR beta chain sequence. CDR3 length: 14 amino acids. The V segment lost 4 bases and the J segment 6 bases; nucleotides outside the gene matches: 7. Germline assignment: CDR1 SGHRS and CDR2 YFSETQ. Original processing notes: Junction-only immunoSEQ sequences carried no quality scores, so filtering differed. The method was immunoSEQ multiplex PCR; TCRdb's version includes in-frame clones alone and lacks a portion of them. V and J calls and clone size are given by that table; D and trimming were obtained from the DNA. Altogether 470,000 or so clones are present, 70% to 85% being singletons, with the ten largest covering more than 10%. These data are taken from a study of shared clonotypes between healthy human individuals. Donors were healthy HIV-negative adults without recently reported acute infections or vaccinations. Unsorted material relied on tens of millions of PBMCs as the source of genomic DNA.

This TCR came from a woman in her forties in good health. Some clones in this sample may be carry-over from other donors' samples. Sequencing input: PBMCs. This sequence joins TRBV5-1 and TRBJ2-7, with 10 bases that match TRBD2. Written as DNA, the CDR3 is TGCGCCAGCAGCCCCCAGCGGGAGGGTCTCGAGCAGTACTTC. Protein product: CASSPQREGLEQYF.